This is a list of T cell receptor beta chains from one sample in a study of blood T cell repertoires in COVID-19. Only in-frame clones appear in the TCRdb table, and some are missing; sequencing was by immunoSEQ multiplex PCR. The table records roughly 70,000 clones, about 86% of them present only once. The sequenced sample was peripheral blood. The receptors originated from a man between 65 and 85 years old with active COVID-19. CDR3s include the opening cysteine and the closing phenylalanine or tryptophan. Fields, in order: D gene, clone size, V gene, J gene, CDR3 protein, CDR3 DNA. D genes are given only for firm matches. Size tells how often a clone was seen (once, few, many) or the class of an expanded clone, and some rows leave it out.

D gene: TRBD1
clone size: -
V gene: TRBV6-5
J gene: TRBJ1-5
CDR3 protein: CASSVGQVNQPQHF
CDR3 DNA: TGTGCCAGCAGCGTAGGACAGGTCAATCAGCCCCAGCATTTT

D gene: -
clone size: -
V gene: TRBV28
J gene: TRBJ2-7
CDR3 protein: CASSSGSWGDTYEQYF
CDR3 DNA: TGTGCCAGCAGTTCCGGGTCTTGGGGAGACACCTACGAGCAGTACTTC

D gene: TRBD1
clone size: -
V gene: TRBV9
J gene: TRBJ2-7
CDR3 protein: CASSPRDRGLGDYYEQYF
CDR3 DNA: TGTGCCAGCAGCCCCCGGGACAGGGGCCTTGGGGACTACTACGAGCAGTACTTC

D gene: TRBD1
clone size: -
V gene: TRBV10-3
J gene: TRBJ2-7
CDR3 protein: CAISGTGQGAYEQYF
CDR3 DNA: TGTGCCATCAGTGGGACGGGACAGGGGGCTTACGAGCAGTACTTC

D gene: -
clone size: -
V gene: TRBV3-1/TRBV3-2
J gene: TRBJ1-1
CDR3 protein: CASSHQRGGGAAFF
CDR3 DNA: TGTGCCAGCAGCCACCAGCGCGGCGGGGGGGCAGCTTTCTTT

D gene: TRBD1
clone size: once
V gene: TRBV27
J gene: TRBJ2-1
CDR3 protein: CASRYDRGDSYNEQFF
CDR3 DNA: TGTGCCAGCAGGTACGACAGGGGCGACTCCTACAATGAGCAGTTCTTC

D gene: TRBD1
clone size: -
V gene: TRBV28
J gene: TRBJ1-1
CDR3 protein: CAIAPDRGRLEAFF
CDR3 DNA: TGTGCCATCGCCCCGGACAGGGGGCGGCTTGAAGCTTTCTTT

D gene: TRBD2
clone size: -
V gene: TRBV20-1
J gene: TRBJ2-7
CDR3 protein: CSASSGRARREQYF
CDR3 DNA: TGCAGTGCCAGTAGCGGGAGGGCCCGGCGCGAGCAGTACTTC

D gene: -
clone size: -
V gene: TRBV11-2
J gene: TRBJ2-2
CDR3 protein: CASSHDAGTGELFF
CDR3 DNA: TGTGCCAGCAGCCACGACGCGGGCACCGGGGAGCTGTTTTTT

D gene: TRBD2
clone size: few
V gene: TRBV19
J gene: TRBJ2-1
CDR3 protein: CASRPLGEGPPEQFF
CDR3 DNA: TGTGCCAGTAGGCCCCTAGGGGAGGGCCCCCCTGAGCAGTTCTTC

D gene: -
clone size: -
V gene: TRBV7-2
J gene: TRBJ1-5
CDR3 protein: CASSLQGSNQPQHF
CDR3 DNA: TGTGCCAGCAGCTTACAGGGGAGCAATCAGCCCCAGCATTTT

D gene: -
clone size: -
V gene: TRBV18
J gene: TRBJ2-1
CDR3 protein: CASSRGLLSYNEQFF
CDR3 DNA: TGTGCCAGCTCCCGGGGACTTCTCTCCTACAATGAGCAGTTCTTC

D gene: TRBD2
clone size: -
V gene: TRBV30
J gene: TRBJ2-3
CDR3 protein: CAWSVGLAGSTDTQYF
CDR3 DNA: TGTGCCTGGAGTGTAGGGTTAGCGGGGTCCACAGATACGCAGTATTTT

D gene: -
clone size: -
V gene: TRBV6-5
J gene: TRBJ1-6
CDR3 protein: CAPGQGSSPLHF
CDR3 DNA: TGTGCCCCGGGGCAGGGGTCTTCACCCCTCCACTTT

D gene: -
clone size: -
V gene: TRBV6-2/TRBV6-3
J gene: TRBJ2-7
CDR3 protein: CASSPPGQLSYEQYF
CDR3 DNA: TGTGCCAGCAGTCCCCCAGGACAGCTGTCCTACGAGCAGTACTTC

D gene: TRBD2
clone size: -
V gene: TRBV19
J gene: TRBJ2-3
CDR3 protein: CASSIGGRGADTQYF
CDR3 DNA: TGTGCCAGTAGTATAGGAGGGAGGGGAGCAGATACGCAGTATTTT

D gene: TRBD2
clone size: -
V gene: TRBV18
J gene: TRBJ2-1
CDR3 protein: CASSPGAGGRNEQFF
CDR3 DNA: TGTGCCAGCTCACCGGGAGCGGGAGGAAGGAATGAGCAGTTCTTC

D gene: -
clone size: -
V gene: TRBV5-4
J gene: TRBJ2-1
CDR3 protein: CASSKQGNEQFF
CDR3 DNA: TGTGCCAGCAGCAAACAGGGCAATGAGCAGTTCTTC

D gene: -
clone size: -
V gene: TRBV7-2
J gene: TRBJ1-1
CDR3 protein: CASSLRRGEAFF
CDR3 DNA: TGTGCCAGCAGCTTAAGGCGGGGTGAAGCTTTCTTT

D gene: TRBD1
clone size: -
V gene: TRBV3-1/TRBV3-2
J gene: TRBJ2-7
CDR3 protein: CASSSGTGAYEQYF
CDR3 DNA: TGTGCCAGCAGCTCCGGGACAGGGGCTTACGAGCAGTACTTC

D gene: TRBD2
clone size: -
V gene: TRBV6-6
J gene: TRBJ2-3
CDR3 protein: CASSRGLAGTDTQYF
CDR3 DNA: TGTGCCAGCAGCCGAGGACTAGCGGGCACAGATACGCAGTATTTT

D gene: -
clone size: few
V gene: TRBV12-3/TRBV12-4
J gene: TRBJ1-1
CDR3 protein: CATGGYTEAFF
CDR3 DNA: TGTGCCACCGGGGGTTACACTGAAGCTTTCTTT